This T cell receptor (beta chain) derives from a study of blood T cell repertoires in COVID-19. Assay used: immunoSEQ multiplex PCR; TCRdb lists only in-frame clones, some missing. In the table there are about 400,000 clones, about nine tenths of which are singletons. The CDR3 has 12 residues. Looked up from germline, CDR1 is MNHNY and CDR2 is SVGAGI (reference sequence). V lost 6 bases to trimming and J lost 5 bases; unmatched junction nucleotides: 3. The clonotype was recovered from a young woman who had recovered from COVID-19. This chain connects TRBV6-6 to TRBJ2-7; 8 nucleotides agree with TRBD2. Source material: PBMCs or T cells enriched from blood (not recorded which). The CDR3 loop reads CASSLTSDEQYF. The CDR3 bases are TGTGCCAGCAGCCTGACTAGCGACGAGCAGTACTTC.